These 21 T cell receptor beta chains were all obtained from the same sample, sequenced in a study of blood T cell repertoires in COVID-19. Only in-frame clones appear in the TCRdb table, and some are missing; sequencing was by immunoSEQ multiplex PCR. The sample lists 200,000 to 300,000 clones, approximately 86% occurring once. Material for sequencing was peripheral blood. The receptor set was obtained from a man aged 25-45 years with active or convalescent COVID-19.

The genes are TRBV15 and TRBJ2-1, with D tentatively TRBD2 (5 bases). This CDR3 is built from 12 residues. CDR1 and CDR2 from the germline V gene are LNHNV and YYDKDF (reference sequence). V lost 1 base to trimming and J lost 13 bases, with 11 bases between them. The CDR3 sequence: CATSRGWGDQFF. The CDR3 nucleotides are TGTGCCACCAGCAGAGGCTGGGGAGACCAGTTCTTC.

The count of this clone is one. This chain joins TRBV11-2 and TRBJ1-2; 12 bases line up with TRBD1. V dropped 2 bases and J dropped 10; count of bases not matched to a gene: 2. This CDR3 is built from 13 residues. Per the germline V gene, CDR1 is SGHAT and CDR2 is FQNNGV. The CDR3 reads CASSLQGQGAYTF. Written as DNA, the CDR3 is TGTGCCAGCAGCTTACAGGGACAGGGGGCCTACACCTTC.

The J gene is TRBJ2-2, the V gene TRBV5-6, with 7 bases that match TRBD2. The CDR3 extends over 13 amino acids. V shed 7 bases, J shed 3 bases, and the junction held 3 bases outside the gene matches. Germline V CDR1 and CDR2: SGHDT, YYEEEE. The CDR3 DNA follows: TGTGCCAGCCGCCTAGCGGACACCGGGGAGCTGTTTTTT. Protein: CASRLADTGELFF.

With regard to this clone: This sample also contains other DNA sequences that code for the same CDR3. V and J are TRBV5-1 and TRBJ2-3, with a tentative D call TRBD2 (5 bases). Looked up from germline, CDR1 is SGHRS and CDR2 is YFSETQ. The CDR3 is 12 residues long. V was cut by 2 bases and J by 6 bases, with 7 bases left in between. In DNA, the CDR3 is TGCGCCAGCAGCTTTTCGGGGGATACGCAGTATTTT. Protein: CASSFSGDTQYF.

The chain links TRBV2 to TRBJ2-5; D remains ambiguous. The germline V gene has CDR1 SNHLY and CDR2 FYNNEI. This CDR3 is 10 amino acids long. The V end lost 7 bases, the J end lost 4 bases, and 4 bases lay between the germline ends. The CDR3 coding sequence is TGTGCCAGCAAGCGAGAGACCCAGTACTTC. Its translation is CASKRETQYF.

This sequence joins TRBV2 and TRBJ2-1, with TRBD1 identical over 7 bases. CDR1 and CDR2 (germline): SNHLY, FYNNEI. The CDR3 runs 15 residues. With V trimmed by 5 bases and J by 8 bases, 12 bases remained unmatched. This CDR3 reads CASSPTGTYSYEQFF. The CDR3 DNA reads TGTGCCAGCAGTCCGACAGGGACCTACAGCTATGAGCAGTTCTTC.

The chain links TRBV19 to TRBJ2-2, with D maybe TRBD2 (6 bases). This CDR3 region has 14 residues. Deletions cut 5 bases from V and 4 bases from J, with 11 bases between. CDR1 is LNHDA, CDR2 SQIVND, per germline (reference sequence). The CDR3 bases are TGTGCCAGTAGTCCCGACGGGGGCACCGGGGAGCTGTTTTTT. Translation gives CASSPDGGTGELFF.

This clone has just one count. The rearrangement joins TRBV10-1 to TRBJ2-2; D is perhaps TRBD1 (6 bases). The V end lost 11 bases, the J end lost 6 bases, and 16 bases lay between the germline ends. Germline loops: CDR1 WNHNN, CDR2 SYGVQD (reference sequence). This CDR3 is built from 13 residues. CDR3 in amino acids: CAPGASCPGELFF. CDR3 in DNA: TGCGCCCCAGGGGCTAGTTGCCCCGGGGAGCTGTTTTTT.

The chain couples TRBV4-2 to TRBJ1-4; no clear D. The CDR3 has 14 amino acids. Looked up from germline, CDR1 is LGHNA and CDR2 is YNFKEQ. V lost 2 bases and J lost 4, with 8 bases in between. CDR3 coding DNA: TGTGCCAGCAGCCAAATCGGAGGTAATGAAAAACTGTTTTTT. Protein product: CASSQIGGNEKLFF.

This clone was recorded a few times. The gene calls are TRBV7-2 and TRBJ2-2, with D possibly matching TRBD2 (6 bases). Germline CDR1 SGHTA, CDR2 FQGNSA. CDR3 length equals 15 residues. The V end lost 5 bases, the J end lost 1 base, and 11 bases lay between the germline ends. The CDR3 DNA sequence: TGTGCCAGCAGCGTGAGCGGGTTGAACACCGGGGAGCTGTTTTTT. Translated: CASSVSGLNTGELFF.

The chain joins TRBV19 to TRBJ2-7; the match to TRBD2 covers 12 bases. This CDR3 has 18 amino acids. V gave up 5 bases and J gave up 3 bases; unmatched junction bases: 14. Germline loops: CDR1 LNHDA, CDR2 SQIVND (reference sequence). In DNA, the CDR3 is TGTGCCAGTAGTGCACCCCAACTACTAGCGGGGGGCGTCTACGAGCAGTACTTC. This translates into CASSAPQLLAGGVYEQYF.

The V call is TRBV6-5, the J call TRBJ2-7, with 7 bases fitting TRBD1. The germline CDR1 and CDR2 sequences are MNHEY and SVGAGI. With 7 bases clipped from V and 2 bases from J, the junction kept 8 bases outside the gene matches. CDR3 length: 14 amino acids. CDR3 DNA: TGTGCCAGCAACATCGGACAGGAAGCCTACGAGCAGTACTTC. It is translated as CASNIGQEAYEQYF.

This sequence joins TRBV9 and TRBJ2-7; 12 bases agree with TRBD1. The CDR3 is 14 amino acids. V lost 3 bases to trimming and J lost 5 bases; unmatched junction nucleotides: 3. CDR1 SGDLS and CDR2 YYNGEE come from the germline V gene. CDR3 nucleotides: TGTGCCAGCAGCGCTGGGACAGGGGGCGACGAGCAGTACTTC. Protein sequence: CASSAGTGGDEQYF.

This chain connects TRBV6-5 to TRBJ1-1; 10 nucleotides align to TRBD1. This CDR3 has 13 amino acids. V lost 4 bases, J lost 10 bases, and 6 bases stayed unmatched. Germline lookup yields CDR1 MNHEY and CDR2 SVGAGI. The CDR3, as DNA: TGTGCCAGCAGTTCTTCCGGGACAGGGGTAGCTTTCTTT. Amino acids: CASSSSGTGVAFF.

The chain recombines TRBV9 with TRBJ2-7, with D tentatively TRBD2 (6 bases). Germline V CDR1 and CDR2: SGDLS, YYNGEE. V lost 0 bases and J 3 bases, leaving 13 bases between the germline ends. This CDR3 contains 15 residues. DNA for the CDR3: TGTGCCAGCAGCGTAGATCTGGGGGGATACTACGAGCAGTACTTC. Its protein is CASSVDLGGYYEQYF. The full variable domain, in which reference TRBV9 and TRBJ2-7 provide the parts outside the CDR3, is DSGVTQTPKHLITATGQRVTLRCSPRSGDLSVYWYQQSLDQGLQFLIQYYNGEERAKGNILERFSAQQFPDLHSELNLSSLELGDSALYFCASSVDLGGYYEQYFGPGTRLTVT.

This rearrangement joins TRBV2 to TRBJ2-5, with TRBD2 matching 7 bases. The CDR3 has 15 residues. Unmatched junction bases numbered 18, after V lost 10 bases and J lost 7 bases. Germline CDR1 reads SNHLY; CDR2 reads FYNNEI. The CDR3, as DNA: TGTGCCACTCAAGTGGGCGGACTAGGGGTCGCGACCCAGTACTTC. It specifies CATQVGGLGVATQYF.

Only a few counts were recorded for this clone. The chain uses TRBV9 and TRBJ1-6; D gene unclear. The V gene's germline CDR1 is SGDLS and CDR2 YYNGEE. V lost 0 bases to trimming and J lost 7 bases, with 5 bases between them. The CDR3 has 13 amino acids. The CDR3 loop is CASSVEPNSPLHF. In DNA form, the CDR3 reads TGTGCCAGCAGCGTAGAGCCGAATTCACCCCTCCACTTT.

This clone was recorded a few times. The CDR3 DNA sequence: TGTGCCAGCAGTTTAGTCAGGGGCGCCGGCTATGGCTACACCTTC. Its translation: CASSLVRGAGYGYTF. The V call is TRBV27, the J call TRBJ1-2; a weak D match, TRBD1 (6 bases). The CDR3 is made up of 15 amino acids. CDR1 is MNHEY and CDR2 is SMNVEV in the germline V gene (reference sequence). V was pared by 2 bases and J by 4 bases, with 14 bases between.

The V and J genes are TRBV6-5 and TRBJ1-4, with D tentatively TRBD1 (5 bases). The germline CDR1 and CDR2 sequences are MNHEY and SVGAGI. The V end lost 6 bases, the J end lost 4 bases, and 9 bases lay between the germline ends. This CDR3 has 13 amino acids. The CDR3, as DNA: TGTGCCAGCAGCACAGGTTATAATGAAAAACTGTTTTTT. It is translated as CASSTGYNEKLFF.

CDR3: CASSRSGGAQETQYF. The CDR3 nucleotides are TGTGCCAGCAGCCGAAGCGGGGGGGCCCAAGAGACCCAGTACTTC. The rearrangement uses TRBV5-4 and TRBJ2-5; 10 bases are a match to TRBD2. With 4 bases clipped from V and 1 base from J, the junction kept 4 bases outside the gene matches. The CDR3 has 15 amino acids. Germline-derived CDR1 and CDR2 are SGHNT and YYREEE (reference sequence).

About this clone: Different DNA sequences within this sample yield the same CDR3. The V gene is TRBV27, the J gene TRBJ1-4, with 8 bases fitting TRBD1. The CDR3 runs to 14 residues. Trimming removed 6 bases from V and 6 bases from J; junction bases left unmatched: 6. Germline V gene lookup returns CDR1 MNHEY and CDR2 SMNVEV (reference sequence). The CDR3 protein is CASSLGTGDEKLFF. CDR3 nucleotide sequence: TGTGCCAGCAGCCTAGGGACAGGCGATGAAAAACTGTTTTTT.